The clone carrying this T cell receptor (beta chain) was counted once. The entry originates in a study of shared clonotypes between healthy human individuals. Measured with immunoSEQ multiplex PCR; TCRdb has only the in-frame clones, and not every one. The table has a few million clones, just under 95% seen once; the top ten hold 0.37%. The specimen was naive CD4+ T cells from PBMCs. Indicated subset: CD45RA+ positively selected. The sequence was collected from a man aged 18 to 30 in good health. Some clones in this sample may be carry-over from other donors' samples.

The CDR3 bases are TGTGCCAGCAGTTCTACAGGGGGGGCCGTGTACTATGGCTACACCTTC. It specifies CASSSTGGAVYYGYTF. The rearrangement uses TRBV28 and TRBJ1-2, with 8 bases that match TRBD1. The length of the CDR3 is 16 residues. Losses at the gene ends were 4 bases for V and 3 bases for J; bases not matched to a gene: 10. Germline V gene data show CDR1 as MDHEN and CDR2 as SYDVKM.